Reported below is one TCR beta chain. Sequenced by immunoSEQ multiplex PCR; TCRdb stores in-frame clones only, minus some. The sample consists of roughly 220,000 clones, about 85% of them appearing once. This sample was taken from a study of blood T cell repertoires in COVID-19. The CDR3 runs 13 residues. Germline V gene data show CDR1 as SNHLY and CDR2 as FYNNEI. The V gene is TRBV2, the J gene TRBJ1-2; TRBD1 matches at 11 bases. Sequencing input: peripheral blood. The clonotype originates from a man aged 50-59 years who had recovered from COVID-19. CDR3 in DNA: TGTGCGGGAGGACAGGGGGCTTTTCGGGGCTACACCTTC. Translation: CAGGQGAFRGYTF. Full variable domain (outside the CDR3, taken from reference TRBV2 and TRBJ1-2): EPEVTQTPSHQVTQMGQEVILRCVPISNHLYFYWYRQILGQKVEFLVSFYNNEISEKSEIFDDQFSVERPDGSNFTLKIRSTKLEDSAMYFCAGGQGAFRGYTFGSGTRLTVV.